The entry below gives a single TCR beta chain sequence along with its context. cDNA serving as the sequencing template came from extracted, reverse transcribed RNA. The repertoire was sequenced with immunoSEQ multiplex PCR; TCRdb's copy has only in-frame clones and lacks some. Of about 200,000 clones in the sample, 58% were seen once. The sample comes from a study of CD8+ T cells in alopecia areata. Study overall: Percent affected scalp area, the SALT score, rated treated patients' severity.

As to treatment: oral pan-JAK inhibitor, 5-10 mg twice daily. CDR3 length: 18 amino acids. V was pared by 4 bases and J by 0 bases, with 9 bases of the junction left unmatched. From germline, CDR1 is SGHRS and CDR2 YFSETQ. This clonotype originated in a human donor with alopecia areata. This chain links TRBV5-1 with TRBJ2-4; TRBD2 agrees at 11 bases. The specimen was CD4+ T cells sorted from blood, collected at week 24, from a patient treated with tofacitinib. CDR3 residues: CASSLTSGRLIAKNIQYF. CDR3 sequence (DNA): TGCGCCAGCAGCCTCACTAGCGGGAGACTAATAGCCAAAAACATTCAGTACTTC.